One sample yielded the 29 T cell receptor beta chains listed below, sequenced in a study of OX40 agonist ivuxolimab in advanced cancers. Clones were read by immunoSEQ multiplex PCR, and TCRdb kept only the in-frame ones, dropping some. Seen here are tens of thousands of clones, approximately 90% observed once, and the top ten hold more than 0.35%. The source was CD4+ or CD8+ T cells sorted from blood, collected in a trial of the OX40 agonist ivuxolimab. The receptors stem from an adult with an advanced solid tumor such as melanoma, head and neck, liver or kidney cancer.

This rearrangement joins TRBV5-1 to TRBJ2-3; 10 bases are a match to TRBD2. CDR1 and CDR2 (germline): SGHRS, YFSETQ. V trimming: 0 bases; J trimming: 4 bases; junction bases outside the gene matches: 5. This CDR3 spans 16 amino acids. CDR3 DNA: TGCGCCAGCAGCTTGGGGAGCGGGGGGGCCCCAGATACGCAGTATTTT. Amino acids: CASSLGSGGAPDTQYF.

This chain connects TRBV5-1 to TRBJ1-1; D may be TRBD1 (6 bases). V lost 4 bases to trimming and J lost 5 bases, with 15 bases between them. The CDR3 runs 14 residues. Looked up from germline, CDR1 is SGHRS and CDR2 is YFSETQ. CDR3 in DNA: TGCGCCAGCAGCGACGGATACAGGGAGACTGAAGCTTTCTTT. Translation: CASSDGYRETEAFF.

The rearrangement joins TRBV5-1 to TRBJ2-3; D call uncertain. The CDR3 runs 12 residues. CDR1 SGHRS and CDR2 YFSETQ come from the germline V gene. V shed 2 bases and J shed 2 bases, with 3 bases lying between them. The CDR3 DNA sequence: TGCGCCAGCAGCTTCCTCACAGATACGCAGTATTTT. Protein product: CASSFLTDTQYF.

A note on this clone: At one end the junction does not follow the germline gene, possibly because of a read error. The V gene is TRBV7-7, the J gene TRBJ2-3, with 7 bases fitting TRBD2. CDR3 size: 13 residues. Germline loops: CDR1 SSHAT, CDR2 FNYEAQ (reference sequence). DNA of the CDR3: TGTGCTAGCAGCGGGACGGGGACAGATACGCAGTATTTT. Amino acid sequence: CASSGTGTDTQYF.

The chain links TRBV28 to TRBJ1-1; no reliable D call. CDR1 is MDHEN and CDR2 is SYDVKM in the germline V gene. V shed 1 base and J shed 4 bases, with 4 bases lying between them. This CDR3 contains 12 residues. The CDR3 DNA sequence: TGTGCCAGCAGTTTATCGAGCACTGAAGCTTTCTTT. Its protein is CASSLSSTEAFF.

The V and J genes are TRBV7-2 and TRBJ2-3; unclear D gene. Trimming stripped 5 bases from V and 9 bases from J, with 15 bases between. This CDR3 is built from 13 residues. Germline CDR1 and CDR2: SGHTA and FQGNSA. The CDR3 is CASSTPLRQTQYF. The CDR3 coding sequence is TGTGCCAGCAGCACCCCTTTGCGCCAAACGCAGTATTTT.

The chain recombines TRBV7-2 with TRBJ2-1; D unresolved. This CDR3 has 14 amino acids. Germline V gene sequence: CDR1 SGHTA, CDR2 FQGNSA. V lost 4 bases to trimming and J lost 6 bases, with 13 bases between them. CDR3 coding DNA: TGTGCCAGCAGCTCCGGCGTGGGGTTCAATGAGCAGTTCTTC. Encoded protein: CASSSGVGFNEQFF.

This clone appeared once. DNA of the CDR3: TGTGCCAGCAGCCCGGGACAGGGTGAGACAGATACGCAGTATTTT. It codes for CASSPGQGETDTQYF. The chain is built from TRBV7-7 and TRBJ2-3, with TRBD1 matching over 9 bases. With V trimmed by 5 bases and J by 3 bases, 6 bases remained unmatched. The CDR3 length is 15 residues. Germline CDR1 reads SSHAT; CDR2 reads FNYEAQ (reference sequence). The full variable domain, in which reference TRBV7-7 and TRBJ2-3 provide the parts outside the CDR3, is GAGVSQSPRYKVTKRGQDVTLRCDPISSHATLYWYQQALGQGPEFLTYFNYEAQPDKSGLPSDRFSAERPEGSISTLTIQRTEQRDSAMYRCASSPGQGETDTQYFGPGTRLTVL.

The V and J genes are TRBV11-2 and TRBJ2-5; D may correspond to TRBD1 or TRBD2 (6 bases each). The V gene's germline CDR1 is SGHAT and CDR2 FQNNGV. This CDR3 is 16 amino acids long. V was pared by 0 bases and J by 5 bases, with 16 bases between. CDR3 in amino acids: CASSLDLSGGRETQYF. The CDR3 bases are TGTGCCAGCAGCTTAGATCTATCTGGGGGGCGTGAGACCCAGTACTTC.

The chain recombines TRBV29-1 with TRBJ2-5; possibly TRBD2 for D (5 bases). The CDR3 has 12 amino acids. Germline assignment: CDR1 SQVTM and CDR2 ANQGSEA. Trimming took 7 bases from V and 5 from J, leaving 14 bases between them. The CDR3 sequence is CSAEGSSETQYF. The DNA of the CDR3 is TGCAGCGCCGAGGGTAGTAGCGAGACCCAGTACTTC.

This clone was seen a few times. The DNA of the CDR3 is TGTGCCAGCAGTGAAGATGCGGGGTGGGGGACGCAGGGCTACACCTTC. It is translated as CASSEDAGWGTQGYTF. This sequence joins TRBV2 and TRBJ1-2, with D possibly being TRBD1 (5 bases). Per germline, CDR1 SNHLY and CDR2 FYNNEI. The CDR3 loop spans 16 amino acids. Trimming took 1 base from V and 8 from J, leaving 20 bases between them.

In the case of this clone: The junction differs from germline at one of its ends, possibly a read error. For the CDR3, the DNA is TGTGCCAGTAGATTAAAAGGCCAGGGGACGCCCAACTCTGGCTACACCTTC. Protein product: CASRLKGQGTPNSGYTF. The rearrangement links TRBV19 to TRBJ1-2; tentatively, D is TRBD1 (6 bases). Germline CDR1 reads LNHDA; CDR2 reads SQIVND (reference sequence). The CDR3 sequence is 17 residues long.

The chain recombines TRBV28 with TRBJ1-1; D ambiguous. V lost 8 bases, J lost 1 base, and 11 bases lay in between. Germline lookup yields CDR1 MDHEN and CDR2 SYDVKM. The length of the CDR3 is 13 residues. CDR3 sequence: CASVQSGNTEAFF. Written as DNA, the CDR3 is TGTGCCAGCGTCCAGTCTGGGAACACTGAAGCTTTCTTT.

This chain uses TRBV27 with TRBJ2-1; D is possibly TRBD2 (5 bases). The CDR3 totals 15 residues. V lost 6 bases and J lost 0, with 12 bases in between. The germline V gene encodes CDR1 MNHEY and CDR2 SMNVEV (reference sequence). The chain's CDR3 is CASRYIGSSYNEQFF. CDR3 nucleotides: TGTGCCAGCAGGTACATTGGGAGCTCCTACAATGAGCAGTTCTTC.

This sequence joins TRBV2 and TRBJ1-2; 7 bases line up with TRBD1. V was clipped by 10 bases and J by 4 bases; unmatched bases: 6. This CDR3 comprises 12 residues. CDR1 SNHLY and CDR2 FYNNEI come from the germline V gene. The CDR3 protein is CAILQGIYGYTF. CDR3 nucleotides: TGTGCCATCCTACAGGGGATCTATGGCTACACCTTC.

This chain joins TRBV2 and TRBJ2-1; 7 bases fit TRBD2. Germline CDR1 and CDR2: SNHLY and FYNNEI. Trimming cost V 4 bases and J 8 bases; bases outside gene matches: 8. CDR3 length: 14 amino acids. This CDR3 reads CASSVRGRRDEQFF. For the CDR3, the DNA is TGTGCCAGCAGTGTCCGCGGGAGAAGGGATGAGCAGTTCTTC.

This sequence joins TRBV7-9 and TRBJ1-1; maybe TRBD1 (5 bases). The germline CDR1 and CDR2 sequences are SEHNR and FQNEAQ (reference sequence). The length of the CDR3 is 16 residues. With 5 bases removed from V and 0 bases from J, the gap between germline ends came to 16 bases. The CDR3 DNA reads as TGTGCCAGCAGCAACGGGGGAGGGAACATGAACACTGAAGCTTTCTTT. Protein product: CASSNGGGNMNTEAFF.

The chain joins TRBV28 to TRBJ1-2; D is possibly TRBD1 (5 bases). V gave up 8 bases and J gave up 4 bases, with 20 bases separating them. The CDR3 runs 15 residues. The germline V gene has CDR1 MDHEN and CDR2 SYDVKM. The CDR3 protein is CASRGKNRISYGYTF. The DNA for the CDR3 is TGTGCCAGCCGGGGGAAGAACAGGATCAGCTATGGCTACACCTTC.

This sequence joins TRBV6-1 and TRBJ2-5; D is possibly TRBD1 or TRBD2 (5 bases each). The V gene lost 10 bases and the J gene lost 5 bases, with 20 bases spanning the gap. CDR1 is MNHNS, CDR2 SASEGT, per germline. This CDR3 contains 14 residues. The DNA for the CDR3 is TGTGCCATCCGAAGATTAGAGGGGCGGGAGACCCAGTACTTC. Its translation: CAIRRLEGRETQYF.

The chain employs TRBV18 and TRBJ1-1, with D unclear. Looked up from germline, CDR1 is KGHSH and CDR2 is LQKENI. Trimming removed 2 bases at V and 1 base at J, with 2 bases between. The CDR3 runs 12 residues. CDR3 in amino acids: CASSPGNTEAFF. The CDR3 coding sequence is TGTGCCAGCTCACCAGGGAACACTGAAGCTTTCTTT. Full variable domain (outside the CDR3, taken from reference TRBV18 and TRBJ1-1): NAGVMQNPRHLVRRRGQEARLRCSPMKGHSHVYWYRQLPEEGLKFMVYLQKENIIDESGMPKERFSAEFPKEGPSILRIQQVVRGDSAAYFCASSPGNTEAFFGQGTRLTVV.

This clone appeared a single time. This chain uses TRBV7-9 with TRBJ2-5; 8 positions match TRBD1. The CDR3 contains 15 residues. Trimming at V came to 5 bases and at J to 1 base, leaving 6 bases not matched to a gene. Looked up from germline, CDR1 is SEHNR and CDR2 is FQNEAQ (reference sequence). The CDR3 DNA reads TGTGCCAGCAGCCGAACAGGGGGAGGCCAAGAGACCCAGTACTTC. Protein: CASSRTGGGQETQYF.

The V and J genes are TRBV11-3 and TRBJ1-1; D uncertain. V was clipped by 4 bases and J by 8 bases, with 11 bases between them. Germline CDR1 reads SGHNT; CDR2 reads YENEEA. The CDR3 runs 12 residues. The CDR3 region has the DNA TGTGCCAGCAGCTCTCTCTGGGGAGAAGCTTTCTTT. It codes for CASSSLWGEAFF.

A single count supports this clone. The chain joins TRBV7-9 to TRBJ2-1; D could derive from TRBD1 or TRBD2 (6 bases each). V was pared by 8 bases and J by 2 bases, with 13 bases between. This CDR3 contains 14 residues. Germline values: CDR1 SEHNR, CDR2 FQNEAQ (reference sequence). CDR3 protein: CASVQGGPYNEQFF. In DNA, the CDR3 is TGTGCCAGCGTCCAAGGGGGGCCCTACAATGAGCAGTTCTTC.

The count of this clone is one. CDR3 sequence (DNA): TGCGCCAGCAGCTTGGTTGCCACCAATGAGCAGTTCTTC. It codes for CASSLVATNEQFF. The rearrangement links TRBV5-1 to TRBJ2-1; D is uncertain. In germline, CDR1 is SGHRS, CDR2 YFSETQ. Trimming removed 0 bases from V and 6 bases from J, with 7 bases in between. The CDR3 loop spans 13 amino acids.

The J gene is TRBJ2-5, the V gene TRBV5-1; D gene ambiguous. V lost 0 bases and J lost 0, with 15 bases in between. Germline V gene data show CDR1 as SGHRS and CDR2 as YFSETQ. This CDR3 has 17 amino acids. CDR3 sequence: CASSLGARRANQETQYF. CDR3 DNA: TGCGCCAGCAGCTTGGGGGCCCGGCGAGCGAACCAAGAGACCCAGTACTTC.

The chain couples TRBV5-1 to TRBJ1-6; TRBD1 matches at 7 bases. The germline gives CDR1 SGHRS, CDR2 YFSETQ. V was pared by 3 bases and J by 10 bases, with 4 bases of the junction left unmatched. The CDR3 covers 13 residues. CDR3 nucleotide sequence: TGCGCCAGCAGCTGGGACAGTGAGTCACCCCTCCACTTT. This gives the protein CASSWDSESPLHF.

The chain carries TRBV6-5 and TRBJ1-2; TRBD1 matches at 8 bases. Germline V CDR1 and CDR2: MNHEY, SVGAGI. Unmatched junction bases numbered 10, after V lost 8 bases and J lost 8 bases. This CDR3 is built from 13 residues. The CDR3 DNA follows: TGTGCCAGCCGTGACAGGGGAAGCGGGGGCTACACCTTC. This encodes CASRDRGSGGYTF.

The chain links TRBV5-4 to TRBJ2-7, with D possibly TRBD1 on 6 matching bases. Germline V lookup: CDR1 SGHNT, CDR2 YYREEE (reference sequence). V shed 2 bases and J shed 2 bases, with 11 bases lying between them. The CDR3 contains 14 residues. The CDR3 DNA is TGTGCCAGCAGCTTCGGGACATCGACCTACGAGCAGTACTTC. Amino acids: CASSFGTSTYEQYF.

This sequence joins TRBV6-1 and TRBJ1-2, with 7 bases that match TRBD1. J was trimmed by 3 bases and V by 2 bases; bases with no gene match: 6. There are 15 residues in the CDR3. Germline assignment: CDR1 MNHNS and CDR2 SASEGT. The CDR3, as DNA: TGTGCCAGCAGTGAACCAGGGGGGGGAGACTATGGCTACACCTTC. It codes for CASSEPGGGDYGYTF.